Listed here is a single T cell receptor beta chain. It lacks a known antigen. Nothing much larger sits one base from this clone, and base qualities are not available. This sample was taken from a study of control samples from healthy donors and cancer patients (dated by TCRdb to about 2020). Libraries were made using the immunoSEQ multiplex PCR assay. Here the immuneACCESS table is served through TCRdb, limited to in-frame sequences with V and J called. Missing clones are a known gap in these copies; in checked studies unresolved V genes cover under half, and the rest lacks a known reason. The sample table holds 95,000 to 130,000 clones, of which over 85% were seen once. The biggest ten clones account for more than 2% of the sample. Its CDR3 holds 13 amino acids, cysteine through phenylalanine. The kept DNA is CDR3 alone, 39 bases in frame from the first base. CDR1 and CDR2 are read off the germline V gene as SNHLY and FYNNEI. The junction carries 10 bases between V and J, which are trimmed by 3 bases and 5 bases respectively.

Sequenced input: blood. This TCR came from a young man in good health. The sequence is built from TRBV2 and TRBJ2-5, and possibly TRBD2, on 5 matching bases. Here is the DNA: TGTGCCAGCAGTGATCGCAGGAGGGAGACCCAGTACTTC. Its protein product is CASSDRRRETQYF.